What follows are 30 T cell receptor beta chains derived from one specimen sequenced in a study of CD8+CD57+ T cells in acquired aplastic anemia. TCR beta VDJ and CDR3 profiles were obtained from a genomic DNA template. TCRdb re-called the reads with MiXCR, one entry per CDR3 protein. Of about 200,000 distinct CDR3 sequences listed, about 62% are singletons. For sequencing, patients were chosen who had shown expansion of CD8+CD57+ cells by flow cytometry. Sample: sorted CD4+, CD8+, or CD8+CD57+ T cells (not recorded which) from PBMCs. These receptors were obtained from a human donor with aplastic anemia.

This chain's CDR3 is CASRPATNEKLFF. In DNA, the CDR3 is TGCGCCAGCAGACCGGCCACTAATGAAAAACTGTTTTTT. The chain joins TRBV10-2 to TRBJ1-4; no clear D. The CDR3 has 13 residues. With 6 bases removed from V and 2 bases from J, the gap between germline ends came to 7 bases. CDR1 WSHSY and CDR2 SAAADI come from the germline V gene.

In regard to this clonotype: An end of the junction does not agree with germline; a read error may underlie this. The chain links TRBV12-3 or TRBV12-4 to TRBJ2-5; TRBD1 is a possible D gene (5 bases). This CDR3 spans 15 amino acids. CDR3 loop: CAGSLGDSSQETQYF. In nucleotides, the CDR3 is TGTGCCGGCAGTTTAGGTGACAGCAGCCAAGAGACCCAGTACTTC.

This rearrangement joins TRBV15 to TRBJ1-4; D may be TRBD1 (5 bases). Germline V gene lookup returns CDR1 LNHNV and CDR2 YYDKDF (reference sequence). This CDR3 spans 16 amino acids. V was pared by 1 base and J by 3 bases, with 12 bases between. DNA for the CDR3: TGTGCCACCAGCAGAGTGAGGGGCTGGGCTAATGAAAAACTGTTTTTT. This codes for CATSRVRGWANEKLFF.

The V gene is TRBV6-6, the J gene TRBJ2-7, with 9 bases aligning to TRBD1. V lost 2 bases and J lost 4; bases outside the gene matches: 6. The CDR3 is made up of 15 amino acids. CDR1 MNHNY and CDR2 SVGAGI come from the germline V gene (reference sequence). The CDR3 loop reads CASSYPGTGRYEQYF. CDR3 bases: TGTGCCAGCAGTTACCCCGGGACAGGGAGGTACGAGCAGTACTTC.

This clonotype was found a few times. The rearrangement links TRBV27 to TRBJ2-2; no definite D call. The CDR3 loop spans 13 amino acids. Germline V gives CDR1 MNHEY, CDR2 SMNVEV (reference sequence). The V gene lost 5 bases and the J gene lost 1 base, with 5 bases spanning the gap. The CDR3 DNA is TGTGCCAGCAGTGAACAGAACACCGGGGAGCTGTTTTTT. Its protein product is CASSEQNTGELFF.

This clonotype has at least ten counts. The genes are TRBV29-1 and TRBJ1-1; tentatively, D is TRBD1 (6 bases). V shed 3 bases and J shed 2 bases, with 10 bases lying between them. The CDR3 covers 13 residues. Germline V gene data show CDR1 as SQVTM and CDR2 as ANQGSEA. The DNA of the CDR3 is TGCAGCGTTGACGGACAGCCCAACACTGAAGCTTTCTTT. It translates to CSVDGQPNTEAFF.

J is TRBJ1-2 and V is TRBV5-5; maybe TRBD1 (6 bases). The germline V and J ends were trimmed by 2 bases and 3 bases, with 23 bases remaining between them. CDR1 is SGHKS and CDR2 is YYEKEE in the germline V gene (reference sequence). This CDR3 comprises 18 residues. For the CDR3, the DNA is TGTGCCAGCAGCTTAGGGACATTTCAGGGTCCGTTCGACTATGGCTACACCTTC. This gives the protein CASSLGTFQGPFDYGYTF.

The chain carries TRBV5-1 and TRBJ2-7; possibly TRBD2 for D (6 bases). Germline lookup yields CDR1 SGHRS and CDR2 YFSETQ. The CDR3 spans 11 residues. V was pared by 4 bases and J by 8 bases, with 10 bases between. The CDR3 nucleotides read TGCGCCAGCAGCCCGGGGGTTAAGCAGTACTTC. It specifies CASSPGVKQYF.

This clonotype was recorded a few times. The V and J genes are TRBV24-1 and TRBJ2-3, with a tentative D call TRBD2 (6 bases). This CDR3 has 14 amino acids. Germline loops: CDR1 KGHDR, CDR2 SFDVKD. Trimming left V 12 bases short and J 2 bases short, with 17 bases between. The CDR3 DNA follows: TGTGCCGCTTCCGGGAGCGGCTACACAGATACGCAGTATTTT. Amino acid sequence: CAASGSGYTDTQYF.

The sample holds one count of this clonotype. The chain is built from TRBV10-3 and TRBJ1-6; 12 bases map to TRBD1. V was clipped by 6 bases and J by 12 bases; unmatched bases: 6. The CDR3 is made up of 14 amino acids. Germline V gene data show CDR1 as ENHRY and CDR2 as SYGVKD. The CDR3 is CAISPGQGALPLHF. DNA for the CDR3: TGTGCCATCAGCCCGGGACAGGGGGCTTTACCCCTCCACTTT.

V gene TRBV20-1 combines with J gene TRBJ1-2; 10 nucleotides agree with TRBD1. Germline V gene sequence: CDR1 DFQATT, CDR2 SNEGSKA (reference sequence). This CDR3 has 14 amino acids. J lost 2 bases, V lost 6 bases, and 6 bases had no gene match. CDR3 in DNA: TGCAGTGCACAAAGGACAGGGGGGAACTATGGCTACACCTTC. It encodes CSAQRTGGNYGYTF.

This clonotype was detected once. The chain couples TRBV19 to TRBJ2-3; the D call may be TRBD1 or TRBD2 (5 bases each). Germline CDR1 reads LNHDA; CDR2 reads SQIVND (reference sequence). CDR3 length: 16 residues. Trimming removed 7 bases from V and 0 bases from J, with 17 bases in between. CDR3 nucleotides: TGTGCCAGTACCGATGGGGGATCATCTAGCACAGATACGCAGTATTTT. Translating gives CASTDGGSSSTDTQYF. The variable domain in full, completed from reference TRBV19 and TRBJ2-3, reads DGGITQSPKYLFRKEGQNVTLSCEQNLNHDAMYWYRQDPGQGLRLIYYSQIVNDFQKGDIAEGYSVSREKKESFPLTVTSAQKNPTAFYLCASTDGGSSSTDTQYFGPGTRLTVL.

This clonotype was counted between two and nine times. V usage is TRBV14 and J usage is TRBJ2-5, with TRBD2 identical over 9 bases. The germline V gene encodes CDR1 SGHDN and CDR2 FVKESK. V was pared by 3 bases and J by 1 base, with 9 bases of the junction left unmatched. The CDR3 extends over 17 amino acids. DNA of the CDR3: TGTGCCAGCAGCCAGGTTATAGCGGGGGATGCCCAAGAGACCCAGTACTTC. It specifies CASSQVIAGDAQETQYF.

The chain links TRBV19 to TRBJ1-2; D is uncertain. Germline CDR1 is LNHDA and CDR2 is SQIVND (reference sequence). V shed 4 bases and J shed 5 bases, with 5 bases lying between them. The CDR3 is 11 amino acids. The chain's CDR3 is CASSNLYGYTF. The CDR3 nucleotides read TGTGCCAGTAGTAACTTATATGGCTACACCTTC.

Points on this clonotype: Mismatch with germline at one junction end may stem from a read error. The chain couples TRBV7-8 to TRBJ2-7, with TRBD2 matching over 16 bases. The J call could be wrong; TRBJ2-1 is a better fit for the DNA end. Germline V lookup: CDR1 SGHVS, CDR2 FQNEAQ. The CDR3 runs to 15 residues. The CDR3 region has the DNA TGCGCCAGCAGCCTAGGGACTAGCGGGGGGGCCGAGCAGTTCTTC. It encodes CASSLGTSGGAEQFF.

The chain joins TRBV29-1 to TRBJ2-3; D ambiguous. The J call may be mistaken, given a closer DNA end match to TRBJ1-5. The CDR3 covers 13 residues. The germline CDR1 and CDR2 sequences are SQVTM and ANQGSEA. The CDR3 nucleotides read TGCAGCGTTGAGAGGACTAGTTTAGATACGCAGCATTTT. It translates to CSVERTSLDTQHF.

This chain joins TRBV12-3 or TRBV12-4 and TRBJ1-1; 9 bases fit TRBD1. The junction had 3 bases not matched to a gene; V was cut back by 7 bases and J by 3 bases. The CDR3 spans 13 residues. In DNA, the CDR3 is TGTGCCAGCACAAGGACAGGGGACACTGAAGCTTTCTTT. Translating it yields CASTRTGDTEAFF.

This clonotype was counted a few times. This sequence joins TRBV7-2 and TRBJ2-7, with a possible D match to TRBD1 (5 bases). The CDR3 spans 17 residues. V lost 2 bases, J lost 4 bases, and 21 bases lay in between. CDR1 SGHTA and CDR2 FQGNSA come from the germline V gene. CDR3 protein: CASSLICTAPGKYEQYV. CDR3 DNA: TGTGCCAGCAGCTTAATTTGTACCGCCCCAGGGAAATACGAGCAGTACGTC.

The chain uses TRBV7-2 and TRBJ2-7, with 13 bases that match TRBD2. This CDR3 is 16 amino acids long. V gave up 5 bases and J gave up 3 bases; unmatched junction bases: 7. The germline gives CDR1 SGHTA, CDR2 FQGNSA. The CDR3 sequence: CASSPGLAGARYEQYF. In DNA, the CDR3 is TGTGCCAGCAGCCCAGGACTAGCGGGGGCCCGCTACGAGCAGTACTTC.

The chain couples TRBV19 to TRBJ2-7; 8 nucleotides match TRBD1. CDR1 is LNHDA, CDR2 SQIVND, per germline (reference sequence). This CDR3 region has 15 residues. V was clipped by 4 bases and J by 3 bases; unmatched bases: 8. The CDR3, as DNA: TGTGCCAGTAGTAGCATTCACGACAGGGGCTACGAGCAGTACTTC. Protein sequence: CASSSIHDRGYEQYF.

The V call is TRBV12-3 or TRBV12-4, the J call TRBJ2-5, with TRBD2 matching over 9 bases. This CDR3 has 16 amino acids. The V segment lost 3 bases and the J segment 4 bases; nucleotides outside the gene matches: 9. The CDR3 bases are TGTGCCAGCAGTTTTCAGTGGGCGGGACTAGCAGAGACCCAGTACTTC. Translation: CASSFQWAGLAETQYF.

The DNA for the CDR3 is TGTGCCAGTAGTATGGAACAGGGAAGCTTCTACGAGCAGTACTTC. It translates to CASSMEQGSFYEQYF. The chain combines TRBV19 with TRBJ2-7, with a possible D match to TRBD1 (6 bases). The CDR3 is 15 amino acids. The germline CDR1 and CDR2 sequences are LNHDA and SQIVND (reference sequence). Trimming took off 3 bases at V and 3 bases at J, with 15 bases between the two ends.

CDR3 residues: CARGQGGANVLTF. CDR3 nucleotide sequence: TGTGCCAGAGGACAGGGGGGGGCCAACGTCCTGACTTTC. J is TRBJ2-6 and V is TRBV2; 9 bases match TRBD1. There are 13 residues in the CDR3. V was clipped by 9 bases and J by 4 bases; unmatched bases: 1. Germline V lookup: CDR1 SNHLY, CDR2 FYNNEI.

V and J are TRBV29-1 and TRBJ2-7; D is unclear. Between the trimmed V and J ends, which lost 4 bases and 3 bases, there was a span of 19 bases. The CDR3 runs 15 residues. Germline lookup yields CDR1 SQVTM and CDR2 ANQGSEA. The CDR3 region has the DNA TGCAGCGTTGTATCGGCTATGAGTTTGGGCTACGAGCAGTACTTC. Residues: CSVVSAMSLGYEQYF.

This clonotype was recorded at least ten times. The germline gene is not matched at one end of the junction; a read error may be the cause. This chain connects TRBV7-7 to TRBJ1-6; D is undetermined. The CDR3 has 13 residues. Germline V gene data show CDR1 as SSHAT and CDR2 as FNYEAQ (reference sequence). CDR3 protein: CASSDTLGSPLHF. For the CDR3, the DNA is TGTGCTAGCAGCGACACATTGGGTTCACCCCTCCACTTT.

At least ten counts were recorded for this clonotype. The rearrangement uses TRBV20-1 and TRBJ1-2; no firm D call. Trimming cost V 0 bases and J 6 bases, with 8 bases left between them. The V gene's germline CDR1 is DFQATT and CDR2 SNEGSKA (reference sequence). The CDR3 covers 12 residues. The CDR3 reads CSARDVSDGYTF. The DNA of the CDR3 is TGCAGTGCTAGAGACGTATCGGATGGCTACACCTTC.

V gene TRBV5-6 combines with J gene TRBJ1-5; D gene uncertain. This CDR3 has 14 amino acids. Looked up from germline, CDR1 is SGHDT and CDR2 is YYEEEE. The V end lost 0 bases, the J end lost 1 base, and 5 bases lay between the germline ends. CDR3 coding DNA: TGTGCCAGCAGCTTGGTAGGGAGCAATCAGCCCCAGCATTTT. It encodes CASSLVGSNQPQHF.

The chain employs TRBV15 and TRBJ2-3; a weak D match, TRBD2 (5 bases). Looked up from germline, CDR1 is LNHNV and CDR2 is YYDKDF (reference sequence). CDR3 length: 14 amino acids. V was pared by 3 bases and J by 5 bases, with 12 bases between. CDR3 loop: CATSSSRLLDTQYF. CDR3 bases: TGTGCCACCAGCAGCTCACGACTACTAGATACGCAGTATTTT.

This clonotype came up once. The chain is built from TRBV19 and TRBJ2-1; no definite D call. Germline V lookup: CDR1 LNHDA, CDR2 SQIVND (reference sequence). The V and J ends lost 4 bases and 0 bases respectively, with 10 bases between them. The CDR3 runs 15 residues. Here the CDR3 reads CASSTTRSSYNEQFF. Written as DNA, the CDR3 is TGTGCCAGTAGTACTACGCGTAGCTCCTACAATGAGCAGTTCTTC.

This sequence joins TRBV5-1 and TRBJ1-1; 7 bases fit TRBD1. V gave up 4 bases and J gave up 4 bases; unmatched junction bases: 4. Germline V gene data show CDR1 as SGHRS and CDR2 as YFSETQ. The CDR3 extends over 13 amino acids. The CDR3 protein is CASSLTGLTEAFF. The DNA of the CDR3 is TGCGCCAGCAGCCTGACAGGGCTCACTGAAGCTTTCTTT.